These 4 T cell receptor beta chains were all obtained from the same sample, sequenced in a study of shared clonotypes between healthy human individuals. Here immunoSEQ multiplex PCR was the method, and the copy in TCRdb shows in-frame clones only, minus some. The sample includes roughly 2.5 million clones, approximately 90% of them seen just once. Input material: naive CD4+ T cells sorted from blood. Subset: CD45RA+ positively selected. Receptors were obtained from a man aged 18 to 29 in good health.

A word on this clone: This specimen includes other DNA sequences encoding the same CDR3. This chain uses TRBV2 with TRBJ1-6, with TRBD1 identical over 10 bases. The CDR3 is 14 amino acids. V shed 5 bases and J 9 bases; nucleotides not matched to a gene: 4. Germline V gene lookup returns CDR1 SNHLY and CDR2 FYNNEI. Here the CDR3 reads CASSLTGGSSPLHF. CDR3 DNA: TGTGCCAGCAGTTTGACAGGGGGCAGTTCACCCCTCCACTTT.

This clone was counted only a few times. V gene TRBV2 combines with J gene TRBJ1-1; unclear D gene. V was shortened by 4 bases and J by 4 bases, with 10 bases between the two germline ends. Germline V CDR1 and CDR2: SNHLY, FYNNEI. The CDR3 runs to 13 residues. CDR3 DNA: TGTGCCAGCAGTGGTGAAGGGATCACTGAAGCTTTCTTT. Amino acids: CASSGEGITEAFF.

Remarks on this clone: Other nucleotide sequences from this sample produce the same CDR3. J is TRBJ2-5 and V is TRBV20-1, with D hard to call. The V end was cut by 3 bases, the J end by 5 bases, with 4 bases between. Germline V gene sequence: CDR1 DFQATT, CDR2 SNEGSKA (reference sequence). This CDR3 is built from 10 residues. As DNA, the CDR3 is TGCAGTGCTAGTGCGGAGACCCAGTACTTC. It codes for CSASAETQYF.

The chain joins TRBV7-6 to TRBJ1-1; tentatively, D is TRBD1 (5 bases). This CDR3 comprises 14 residues. Germline CDR1 is SGHVS and CDR2 is FNYEAQ. V was pared by 5 bases and J by 4 bases, with 14 bases between. The CDR3 DNA reads TGTGCCAGCAGCCTCAACCTCAGGGTCACTGAAGCTTTCTTT. Translation gives CASSLNLRVTEAFF.